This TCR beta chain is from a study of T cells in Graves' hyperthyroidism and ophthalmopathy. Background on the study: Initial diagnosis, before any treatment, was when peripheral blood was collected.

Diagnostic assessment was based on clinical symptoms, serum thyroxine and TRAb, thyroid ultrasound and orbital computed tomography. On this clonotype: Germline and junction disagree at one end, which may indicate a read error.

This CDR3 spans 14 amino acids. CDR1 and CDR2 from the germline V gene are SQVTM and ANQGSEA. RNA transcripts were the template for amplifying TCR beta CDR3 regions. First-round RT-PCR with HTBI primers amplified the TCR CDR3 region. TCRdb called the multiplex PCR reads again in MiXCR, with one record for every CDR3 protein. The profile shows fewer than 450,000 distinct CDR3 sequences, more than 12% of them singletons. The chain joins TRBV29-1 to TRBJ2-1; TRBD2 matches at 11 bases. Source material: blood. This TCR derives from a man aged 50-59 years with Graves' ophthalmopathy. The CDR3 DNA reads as TGCAGCGTCGTTAGCGGGAGGGCCTATAATGAGCAGTTCTTC. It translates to CSVVSGRAYNEQFF.